These 21 T cell receptor beta chains came from one sample sequenced in a study of T cell responses to AZD1222 COVID-19 vaccine. Assay used: immunoSEQ multiplex PCR; TCRdb lists only in-frame clones, some missing. This table has roughly 150,000 clones, less than 95% appearing once. Sequences were derived from peripheral blood, sampled 28 days after the second AZD1222 dose. The source of these receptors is an adult who received the AZD1222 COVID-19 vaccine.

This clone has just a few counts. In DNA form, the CDR3 reads TGTGCCAGCAGTTACCCCAGGGGGAGGGGGGACTATGGCTACACCTTC. Translation: CASSYPRGRGDYGYTF. V is TRBV28 and J is TRBJ1-2; 7 nucleotides agree with TRBD1. CDR3 length: 16 amino acids. V shed 4 bases, J shed 3 bases, and the junction held 11 bases outside the gene matches. CDR1 and CDR2 from the germline V gene are MDHEN and SYDVKM.

The chain combines TRBV23-1 with TRBJ2-2, with D hard to call. TRBV23-1 has ORF status, its function being uncertain. Trimming removed 0 bases from V and 2 bases from J, with 13 bases in between. The CDR3 is 17 amino acids. The CDR3: CASSQSPLESNTGELFF. The CDR3 nucleotides are TGCGCCAGCAGTCAATCCCCTCTAGAGTCAAACACCGGGGAGCTGTTTTTT.

CDR3 loop: CASSLAASRNEQFF. The CDR3 DNA follows: TGTGCCAGCAGCTTAGCGGCTAGCCGGAATGAGCAGTTCTTC. The V gene is TRBV7-2, the J gene TRBJ2-1; perhaps TRBD2 as D (5 bases). The CDR3 loop spans 14 amino acids. V dropped 0 bases and J dropped 7 bases, with 10 bases sitting between them. CDR1 and CDR2 (germline): SGHTA, FQGNSA.

The chain employs TRBV18 and TRBJ1-6; D is perhaps TRBD1 (6 bases). V was trimmed by 2 bases and J by 10 bases, leaving 21 bases between them. CDR3 size: 17 residues. Germline CDR1 and CDR2: KGHSH and LQKENI. CDR3 sequence: CASSPETNRVGGSPLHF. DNA for the CDR3: TGTGCCAGCTCACCAGAAACGAACAGGGTAGGAGGATCACCCCTCCACTTT.

This clone was recorded only once. The rearrangement uses TRBV7-9 and TRBJ2-5; TRBD1 might be the D (6 bases). In germline, CDR1 is SEHNR, CDR2 FQNEAQ (reference sequence). The V gene lost 1 base and the J gene lost 4 bases, with 19 bases spanning the gap. This CDR3 is built from 17 residues. The CDR3 loop reads CASSLGTASIGGETQYF. The CDR3 nucleotides are TGTGCCAGCAGCTTAGGGACGGCTAGCATAGGGGGAGAGACCCAGTACTTC.

This chain connects TRBV6-5 to TRBJ2-5, with a tentative D call TRBD2 (6 bases). Germline V gene sequence: CDR1 MNHEY, CDR2 SVGAGI. CDR3 length equals 14 residues. V was pared by 5 bases and J by 4 bases, with 14 bases between. Here the CDR3 DNA reads TGTGCCAGCAGTCCCATTTACGGGGGAGAGACCCAGTACTTC. Encoded protein: CASSPIYGGETQYF.

The chain links TRBV5-6 to TRBJ2-6; tentatively, D is TRBD1 (6 bases). The germline V gene encodes CDR1 SGHDT and CDR2 YYEEEE. V gave up 4 bases and J gave up 0 bases, with 17 bases separating them. There are 18 residues in the CDR3. The CDR3 loop is CASSQGQLPFSGANVLTF. CDR3 in DNA: TGTGCCAGCAGCCAAGGACAGCTTCCTTTCTCTGGGGCCAACGTCCTGACTTTC.

This clone came up once. This sequence joins TRBV7-3 and TRBJ2-1, with D perhaps matching TRBD2 (6 bases). V dropped 5 bases and J dropped 6 bases, with 17 bases sitting between them. CDR1 is SGHTA and CDR2 is FQGTGA in the germline V gene. There are 15 residues in the CDR3. CDR3 coding DNA: TGTGCCAGCAGCCCTACGAGGGGAGGAACCAATGAGCAGTTCTTC. Translation gives CASSPTRGGTNEQFF. Combining the CDR3 with reference TRBV7-3 and TRBJ2-1 gives the whole variable domain GAGVSQTPSNKVTEKGKYVELRCDPISGHTALYWYRQSLGQGPEFLIYFQGTGAADDSGLPNDRFFAVRPEGSVSTLKIQRTERGDSAVYLCASSPTRGGTNEQFFGPGTRLTVL.

The chain uses TRBV7-9 and TRBJ2-1; 9 nucleotides line up with TRBD2. Germline V gene data show CDR1 as SEHNR and CDR2 as FQNEAQ (reference sequence). Trimming at V came to 0 bases and at J to 6 bases, leaving 3 bases not matched to a gene. There are 15 residues in the CDR3. The CDR3 region is CASSLASGSTNEQFF. The CDR3 DNA reads TGTGCCAGCAGCTTAGCTAGCGGGAGCACCAATGAGCAGTTCTTC.

This clone was recorded only once. The chain joins TRBV5-6 to TRBJ1-6; TRBD1 matches at 10 bases. Trimming removed 3 bases from V and 11 bases from J; junction bases left unmatched: 5. Per the germline V gene, CDR1 is SGHDT and CDR2 is YYEEEE. CDR3 size: 14 residues. The CDR3 sequence: CASSYGQGGTPLHF. For the CDR3, the DNA is TGTGCCAGCAGCTACGGACAGGGGGGGACACCCCTCCACTTT.

CDR3 sequence reads: CASSFRDRGLYGYTF. DNA for the CDR3: TGTGCCAGCAGCTTCCGGGACAGGGGTCTCTATGGCTACACCTTC. The gene calls are TRBV7-8 and TRBJ1-2; TRBD1 agrees at 10 bases. The germline V gene encodes CDR1 SGHVS and CDR2 FQNEAQ. Trimming cost V 3 bases and J 4 bases; bases outside gene matches: 5. This CDR3 spans 15 amino acids. The full variable domain, completed using reference TRBV7-8 and TRBJ1-2, is GAGVSQSPRYKVAKRGQDVALRCDPISGHVSLFWYQQALGQGPEFLTYFQNEAQLDKSGLPSDRFFAERPEGSVSTLKIQRTQQEDSAVYLCASSFRDRGLYGYTFGSGTRLTVV.

V is TRBV19 and J is TRBJ2-7; 9 bases map to TRBD1. The CDR3 contains 12 residues. Germline-derived CDR1 and CDR2 are LNHDA and SQIVND (reference sequence). V shed 10 bases and J 3 bases; nucleotides not matched to a gene: 4. The CDR3 is CATGQGNYEQYF. The CDR3, as DNA: TGTGCCACCGGACAGGGGAACTACGAGCAGTACTTC. Looking up the rest from reference TRBV19 and TRBJ2-7 gives the full variable domain: DGGITQSPKYLFRKEGQNVTLSCEQNLNHDAMYWYRQDPGQGLRLIYYSQIVNDFQKGDIAEGYSVSREKKESFPLTVTSAQKNPTAFYLCATGQGNYEQYFGPGTRLTVT.

The chain recombines TRBV5-4 with TRBJ1-1; unclear D gene. Germline CDR1 and CDR2: SGHNT and YYREEE (reference sequence). Trimming cost V 4 bases and J 3 bases, with 13 bases left between them. The CDR3 consists of 14 residues. The DNA for the CDR3 is TGTGCCAGCAGCCCCCCGGTCCGGGACACTGAAGCTTTCTTT. Protein product: CASSPPVRDTEAFF.

The rearrangement links TRBV19 to TRBJ2-7; 12 nucleotides align to TRBD1. The CDR3 extends over 15 amino acids. J was trimmed by 6 bases and V by 3 bases; bases with no gene match: 6. Per the germline V gene, CDR1 is LNHDA and CDR2 is SQIVND (reference sequence). The CDR3 region is CASSMLGTGGAEQYF. The CDR3 bases are TGTGCCAGTAGTATGTTGGGGACAGGGGGCGCCGAGCAGTACTTC.

The V and J genes are TRBV28 and TRBJ1-3; D is uncertain. CDR3 length equals 15 residues. Germline values: CDR1 MDHEN, CDR2 SYDVKM. Trimming took 5 bases from V and 0 from J, leaving 11 bases between them. Written as DNA, the CDR3 is TGTGCCAGCAGTCCGGACTGGAACTCTGGAAACACCATATATTTT. Residues: CASSPDWNSGNTIYF.

The rearrangement links TRBV10-3 to TRBJ1-3; D gene ambiguous. The CDR3 spans 17 residues. Trimming removed 9 bases at V and 0 bases at J, with 21 bases between. Germline assignment: CDR1 ENHRY and CDR2 SYGVKD. CDR3 sequence (DNA): TGTGCCATAGGGCGCCCCCTAAATCCGGGCTCTGGAAACACCATATATTTT. Protein: CAIGRPLNPGSGNTIYF.

This clone was detected only once. CDR3 bases: TGCAGCGTTTTATGGGGCGGCAATCAGCCCCAGCATTTT. This sequence encodes CSVLWGGNQPQHF. The V gene is TRBV29-1, the J gene TRBJ1-5; a possible D gene is TRBD1 (5 bases). Germline V gene lookup returns CDR1 SQVTM and CDR2 ANQGSEA. The CDR3 is made up of 13 amino acids. With 5 bases removed from V and 2 bases from J, the gap between germline ends came to 10 bases.

The genes are TRBV30 and TRBJ2-3, with D hard to call. Germline V lookup: CDR1 GTSNPN, CDR2 SVGIG (reference sequence). V lost 4 bases to trimming and J lost 1 base, with 12 bases between them. This CDR3 is 14 amino acids long. CDR3 nucleotide sequence: TGTGCCTGGAAAGGTCAGGCGGGCACAGATACGCAGTATTTT. It specifies CAWKGQAGTDTQYF.

V usage is TRBV6-5 and J usage is TRBJ1-1; possibly TRBD1 for D (5 bases). The CDR3 is 15 amino acids. Trimming stripped 7 bases from V and 1 base from J, with 16 bases between. Germline lookup yields CDR1 MNHEY and CDR2 SVGAGI. The CDR3 protein is CASKRDYRTNTEAFF. DNA of the CDR3: TGTGCCAGCAAACGGGACTACAGGACGAACACTGAAGCTTTCTTT.

The chain couples TRBV2 to TRBJ1-6, with D possibly matching TRBD1 (5 bases). CDR1 is SNHLY, CDR2 FYNNEI, per germline. The CDR3 consists of 14 residues. Trimming took 8 bases from V and 5 from J, leaving 13 bases between them. The CDR3, as DNA: TGTGCCAGCGGGGGGAGGGAAAATAATTCACCCCTCCACTTT. Protein product: CASGGRENNSPLHF.

Only one count was recorded for this clone. The chain has TRBV29-1 and TRBJ2-5, with D tentatively TRBD1 (5 bases). V was shortened by 5 bases and J by 8 bases, with 15 bases between the two germline ends. Germline V CDR1 and CDR2: SQVTM, ANQGSEA. This CDR3 contains 12 residues. The CDR3, as DNA: TGCAGCGTTAATGGGGAAGGACAAACCCAGTACTTC. This sequence encodes CSVNGEGQTQYF.